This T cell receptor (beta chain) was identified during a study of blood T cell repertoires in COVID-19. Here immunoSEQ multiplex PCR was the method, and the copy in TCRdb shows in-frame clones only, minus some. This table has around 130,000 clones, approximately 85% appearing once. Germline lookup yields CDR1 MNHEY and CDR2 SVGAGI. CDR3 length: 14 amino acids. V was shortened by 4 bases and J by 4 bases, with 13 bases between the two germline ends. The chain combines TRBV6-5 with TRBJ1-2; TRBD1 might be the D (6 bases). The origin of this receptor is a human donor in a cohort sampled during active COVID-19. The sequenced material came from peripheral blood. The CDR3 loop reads CASSLTGRGYGYTF. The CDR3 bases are TGTGCCAGCAGTTTGACAGGACGGGGCTATGGCTACACCTTC.